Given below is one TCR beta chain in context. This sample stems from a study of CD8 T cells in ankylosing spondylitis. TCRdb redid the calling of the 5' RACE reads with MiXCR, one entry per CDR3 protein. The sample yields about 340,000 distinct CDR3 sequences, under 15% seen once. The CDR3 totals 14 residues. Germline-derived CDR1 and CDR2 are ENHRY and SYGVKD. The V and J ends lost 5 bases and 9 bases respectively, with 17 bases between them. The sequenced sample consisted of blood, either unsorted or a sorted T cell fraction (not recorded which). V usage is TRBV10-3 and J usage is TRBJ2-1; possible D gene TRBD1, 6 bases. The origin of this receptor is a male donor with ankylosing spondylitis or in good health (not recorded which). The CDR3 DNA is TGTGCCATCAGTCCCGGGACCCAGGACAGTGAGCAGTTCTTC. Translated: CAISPGTQDSEQFF.